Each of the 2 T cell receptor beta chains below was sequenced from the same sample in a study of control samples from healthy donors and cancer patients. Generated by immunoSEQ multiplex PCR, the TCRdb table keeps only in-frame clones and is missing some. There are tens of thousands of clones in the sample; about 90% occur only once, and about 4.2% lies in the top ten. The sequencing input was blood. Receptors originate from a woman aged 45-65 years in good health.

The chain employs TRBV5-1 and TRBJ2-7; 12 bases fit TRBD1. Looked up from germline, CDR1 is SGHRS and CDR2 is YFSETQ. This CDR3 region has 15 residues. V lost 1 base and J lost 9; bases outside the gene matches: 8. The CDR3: CASSLRGQGAGRQYF. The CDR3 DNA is TGCGCCAGCAGCTTGAGGGGACAGGGGGCGGGAAGGCAGTACTTC.

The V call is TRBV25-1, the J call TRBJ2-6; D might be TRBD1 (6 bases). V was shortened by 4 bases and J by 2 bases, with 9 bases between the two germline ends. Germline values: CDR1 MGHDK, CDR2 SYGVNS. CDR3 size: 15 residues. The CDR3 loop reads CASSGGLAGANVLTF. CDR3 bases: TGTGCCAGCAGTGGGGGGCTTGCTGGGGCCAACGTCCTGACTTTC.